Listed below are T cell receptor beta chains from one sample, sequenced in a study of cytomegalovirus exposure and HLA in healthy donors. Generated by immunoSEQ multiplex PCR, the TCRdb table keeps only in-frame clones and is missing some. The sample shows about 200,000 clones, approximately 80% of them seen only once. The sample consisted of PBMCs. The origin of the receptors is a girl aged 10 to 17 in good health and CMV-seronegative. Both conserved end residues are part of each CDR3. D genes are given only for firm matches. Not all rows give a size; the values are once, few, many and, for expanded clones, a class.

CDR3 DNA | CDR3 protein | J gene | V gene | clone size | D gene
TGTGCCAGCAGTTTACGGACTAGCGGGGGGGCTTTAAGGGAGACCCAGTACTTC | CASSLRTSGGALRETQYF | TRBJ2-5 | TRBV27 | NA | TRBD2
TGTGCCAGCAGCTTAAGGGGACTAGCCTACGAGCAGTACTTC | CASSLRGLAYEQYF | TRBJ2-7 | TRBV7-8 | NA | TRBD2
TGTGCCAGCGTAGAGGACAGAACAAATTATCAGCCCCAGCATTTT | CASVEDRTNYQPQHF | TRBJ1-5 | TRBV6-1 | once | NA
TGTGCCAGCGGAGGGTTCGCGGGTACAGATACGCAGTATTTT | CASGGFAGTDTQYF | TRBJ2-3 | TRBV6-5 | NA | NA
TGCGCCAGCAGCTCTAGCACCACAGATACGCAGTATTTT | CASSSSTTDTQYF | TRBJ2-3 | TRBV5-1 | NA | NA
TGTGCCAGCAGCCCCCTAACGACCGGGGAGCTGTTTTTT | CASSPLTTGELFF | TRBJ2-2 | TRBV2 | NA | NA
TGTGCCAGCTCACCATCGTACAGCCAAGAGACCCAGTACTTC | CASSPSYSQETQYF | TRBJ2-5 | TRBV18 | NA | NA
TGTGCCAGCAGTTTACCAGGGGGCGGAAACACCATATATTTT | CASSLPGGGNTIYF | TRBJ1-3 | TRBV28 | NA | TRBD1
TGTGCCAGCAGTTTAGACAGGGCTGCCTATGGCTACACCTTC | CASSLDRAAYGYTF | TRBJ1-2 | TRBV27 | NA | TRBD1
TGTGCCAGCAGCTTCGGACAGGGTAATGGCTACACCTTC | CASSFGQGNGYTF | TRBJ1-2 | TRBV5-6 | few | TRBD1
TGCAGCGTCTATCCGGGACAGGGCTACGAGCAGTACTTC | CSVYPGQGYEQYF | TRBJ2-7 | TRBV29-1 | once | TRBD1
TGTGCCAGCAGTGTTTTAATCTCAAACAGGGTGGGGAAACTGTTTTTT | CASSVLISNRVGKLFF | TRBJ1-4 | TRBV27 | NA | NA
TGTGCCAGCAGTGGGACTGATCAGGCCAATGAGCAGTTCTTC | CASSGTDQANEQFF | TRBJ2-1 | TRBV6-4 | NA | NA
TGCGCCAGCAGCCGAGACGGGGTACCGTTCTACGAGCAGTACTTC | CASSRDGVPFYEQYF | TRBJ2-7 | TRBV4-1 | NA | NA
TGTGCCAGCAGCGTAGACACCGGGAGTGGCACAGATACGCAGTATTTT | CASSVDTGSGTDTQYF | TRBJ2-3 | TRBV9 | NA | NA
TGCGCCAGCAGCGACGGGGGGGCTAGCACAGATACGCAGTATTTT | CASSDGGASTDTQYF | TRBJ2-3 | TRBV5-1 | once | TRBD2
TGTGCCAGCAGCTCACAGGGGGCGCGGAAAGAGACCCAGTACTTC | CASSSQGARKETQYF | TRBJ2-5 | TRBV7-9 | NA | TRBD1
TGTGCCTGGAGTGTTGGGCCGCCCAGAAGAGGGTACGAGCAGTACTTC | CAWSVGPPRRGYEQYF | TRBJ2-7 | TRBV30 | once | NA
TGTGCCAGTAGTCCTGACAGGGGGCTGCGGCAGGACACCATATATTTT | CASSPDRGLRQDTIYF | TRBJ1-3 | TRBV19 | NA | TRBD1
TGTGCCAGCAGCTCCGGGCAGACAGGGGACTATGGCTACACCTTC | CASSSGQTGDYGYTF | TRBJ1-2 | TRBV6-5 | NA | TRBD1
TGTGCCAGCAGCAGGGGAAATGAGCAGTTCTTC | CASSRGNEQFF | TRBJ2-1 | TRBV27 | NA | NA
TGTGCCAGTAGTATGCCCGGGACAGGGGGTGAAAAACTGTTTTTT | CASSMPGTGGEKLFF | TRBJ1-4 | TRBV19 | NA | TRBD1
TGCGCCAGCAGCCACACCAGGCCGGGGTACGAGCAGTACTTC | CASSHTRPGYEQYF | TRBJ2-7 | TRBV4-3 | NA | NA
TGTGCCAGCAGTTCAAAGGACAGAACCAATGAAAAACTGTTTTTT | CASSSKDRTNEKLFF | TRBJ1-4 | TRBV5-4 | few | NA
TGCGCCAGCAGCGGGGACTTTGGGTCCTACGAGCAGTACTTC | CASSGDFGSYEQYF | TRBJ2-7 | TRBV5-1 | NA | NA
TGTGCCAGTAGCCTCGGACGGACTGTTAACTATGGCTACACCTTC | CASSLGRTVNYGYTF | TRBJ1-2 | TRBV19 | NA | NA
TGTGCCAGCAGCTTAAGAAGCCTTGGACTGTCGAGTGCAGATACGCAGTATTTT | CASSLRSLGLSSADTQYF | TRBJ2-3 | TRBV7-3 | NA | NA
TGTGCCAGCAGGGGGGACAGATATAGCAATCAGCCCCAGCATTTT | CASRGDRYSNQPQHF | TRBJ1-5 | TRBV6-5 | few | TRBD1
TGTGCCAGCAGCTTGGTCCAGGTATTCTCTGGAAACACCATATATTTT | CASSLVQVFSGNTIYF | TRBJ1-3 | TRBV5-5 | NA | NA
TGTGCCAGCACCATAGGGGGCAGTGTGAACACTGAAGCTTTCTTT | CASTIGGSVNTEAFF | TRBJ1-1 | TRBV6-1 | NA | TRBD1
TGTGCCAGTAGTATAACAGGGAACACTGAAGCTTTCTTT | CASSITGNTEAFF | TRBJ1-1 | TRBV19 | NA | NA
TGCAGTGCCAGACTAGTCTACGAGCAGTACTTC | CSARLVYEQYF | TRBJ2-7 | TRBV20-1 | NA | NA
TGTGCCAGCAGGACTAGCGATGAGGAGACCCAGTACTTC | CASRTSDEETQYF | TRBJ2-5 | TRBV27 | NA | TRBD2
TGTGCCAGCAGTTTATTGGACAGGGCTTGGGGCAATCAGCCCCAGCATTTT | CASSLLDRAWGNQPQHF | TRBJ1-5 | TRBV28 | NA | TRBD1
TGTGCCAGCTCCCGGAACACTGAAGCTTTCTTT | CASSRNTEAFF | TRBJ1-1 | TRBV18 | NA | NA
TGTGCCAGCTCACCAGGGACTGGATACGAGCAGTACTTC | CASSPGTGYEQYF | TRBJ2-7 | TRBV18 | NA | NA
TGCGCCAGCAGCCCTACTGAGGATCCTAGCACAGATACGCAGTATTTT | CASSPTEDPSTDTQYF | TRBJ2-3 | TRBV4-1 | once | NA
TGTGCCAGCAGTTGGAGTGGGGGACAGGACTCACCCCTCCACTTT | CASSWSGGQDSPLHF | TRBJ1-6 | TRBV9 | NA | TRBD1
TGTGCCAGCAGCTTAAAGGGAGGGGTGACCCAGTACTTC | CASSLKGGVTQYF | TRBJ2-5 | TRBV9 | NA | TRBD2
TGCGCCAGCAGCTTGGTTCTGGACAGCGTATCATCCGGGGAGCTGTTTTTT | CASSLVLDSVSSGELFF | TRBJ2-2 | TRBV5-1 | NA | NA
TGCGCCAGCAGCCCTGGCCCCCGTACCGGGACAAGAAACACTGAAGCTTTCTTT | CASSPGPRTGTRNTEAFF | TRBJ1-1 | TRBV5-1 | NA | NA